These T cell receptor beta chains were read from a single sample in a study of shared clonotypes between healthy human individuals. Repertoires were generated with immunoSEQ multiplex PCR, while TCRdb's copy carries only in-frame clones and drops some. The repertoire consists of 470,000 or so clones, with over 70% occurring once and the leading ten covering roughly 12%. The sample was PBMCs. The source is a woman aged 40 to 50 in good health. Some clones in this sample may be carry-over from other donors' samples. Both conserved end residues are part of each CDR3. The D gene is left open where the match is weak. Part of the rows lack a size; the others show once, few, many or a class for expanded clones.

CDR3aa | CDR3nt | j_gene | abundance | v_gene | d_gene
CASSPGQTYEQYF | TGTGCCAGCTCACCGGGACAGACCTACGAGCAGTACTTC | TRBJ2-7 | few | TRBV18 | TRBD1
CASSSYRVAEAYEQYF | TGTGCCAGCAGCTCCTACAGGGTAGCTGAAGCCTACGAGCAGTACTTC | TRBJ2-7 | NA | TRBV11-2 | NA
CASSFSGTGDNEQFF | TGTGCCAGCAGCTTTTCCGGGACAGGGGACAATGAGCAGTTCTTC | TRBJ2-1 | NA | TRBV7-2 | TRBD1
CASRRENEQYF | TGTGCCAGCAGGAGGGAGAACGAGCAGTACTTC | TRBJ2-7 | NA | TRBV2 | NA
CASSLWRTSYEQYF | TGTGCCAGCAGTTTATGGAGAACCTCCTACGAGCAGTACTTC | TRBJ2-7 | once | TRBV27 | NA
CSVVGAGVETQYF | TGCAGCGTTGTTGGAGCGGGAGTAGAGACCCAGTACTTC | TRBJ2-5 | NA | TRBV29-1 | TRBD2
CASSPTTYRQGRSGNTIYF | TGTGCCAGCAGTCCGACCACCTATAGACAGGGACGCTCTGGAAACACCATATATTTT | TRBJ1-3 | few | TRBV28 | TRBD1
CASSLSHYEQYF | TGTGCCAGCAGTTTGTCCCACTACGAGCAGTACTTC | TRBJ2-7 | NA | TRBV28 | NA
CASSEQGVYGYTF | TGTGCAAGCAGTGAACAGGGTGTCTATGGCTACACCTTC | TRBJ1-2 | NA | TRBV6-1 | NA
CAWSRASGSYNEQFF | TGTGCCTGGAGTCGTGCTAGCGGATCCTACAATGAGCAGTTCTTC | TRBJ2-1 | NA | TRBV30 | TRBD2
CASSLVQSTDTQYF | TGTGCCAGCAGCTTAGTTCAAAGCACAGATACGCAGTATTTT | TRBJ2-3 | NA | TRBV11-2 | NA
CACSVLVDQPQHF | TGTGCCTGTAGTGTACTTGTGGACCAGCCCCAGCATTTT | TRBJ1-5 | NA | TRBV30 | NA
CAWSRANTGELFF | TGTGCCTGGAGCAGAGCGAACACCGGGGAGCTGTTTTTT | TRBJ2-2 | once | TRBV30 | NA
CASSQDRAGEQYF | TGCGCCAGCAGCCAGGACAGGGCGGGAGAGCAGTACTTC | TRBJ2-7 | NA | TRBV7-8 | TRBD1
CASSLSPSSGGAGEQYF | TGTGCCAGCAGCTTAAGTCCGTCTAGCGGGGGAGCGGGCGAGCAGTACTTC | TRBJ2-7 | NA | TRBV7-3 | TRBD2
CASSRVNSGNTIYF | TGTGCCAGCAGTAGGGTCAACTCTGGAAACACCATATATTTT | TRBJ1-3 | NA | TRBV28 | NA
CAIGTGPGANVLTF | TGTGCCATTGGGACAGGGCCTGGGGCCAACGTCCTGACTTTC | TRBJ2-6 | NA | TRBV2 | TRBD1
CASSLVASSGSRYEQYF | TGTGCCAGCAGCTTAGTTGCGTCGAGCGGGAGTCGCTACGAGCAGTACTTC | TRBJ2-7 | NA | TRBV11-2 | TRBD2
CASSSQVAGELFF | TGTGCCAGCAGCTCCCAAGTGGCCGGGGAGCTGTTTTTT | TRBJ2-2 | NA | TRBV11-2 | NA
CASSAGGAYEQYF | TGTGCCAGCAGTGCGGGAGGGGCCTACGAGCAGTACTTC | TRBJ2-7 | many | TRBV2 | TRBD2
CASSAQLAGVGNEQFF | TGTGCCAGCAGCGCGCAGCTAGCGGGAGTGGGGAATGAGCAGTTCTTC | TRBJ2-1 | NA | TRBV9 | TRBD2
CSVEVGDRGRQFLGYTF | TGCAGCGTTGAGGTCGGGGACAGGGGGCGTCAATTTCTTGGCTACACCTTC | TRBJ1-2 | NA | TRBV29-1 | TRBD1
CATSRGTTSGELFF | TGTGCCACCAGCCGGGGAACCACCTCCGGGGAGCTGTTTTTT | TRBJ2-2 | NA | TRBV15 | NA
CASSPGQALYGYTF | TGTGCCAGCAGCCCCGGACAGGCCCTCTATGGCTACACCTTC | TRBJ1-2 | NA | TRBV5-4 | TRBD1
CAWSVPTYGEQFF | TGTGCCTGGAGTGTTCCCACCTACGGTGAGCAGTTCTTC | TRBJ2-1 | NA | TRBV30 | NA
CASTRSGSGANVLTF | TGTGCCAGCACTCGGTCGGGCTCTGGGGCCAACGTCCTGACTTTC | TRBJ2-6 | few | TRBV6-6 | NA
CASSLTPWGEQYF | TGTGCCAGCAGCTTAACGCCCTGGGGGGAGCAGTACTTC | TRBJ2-7 | once | TRBV7-2 | NA
CAWSVGVTEAFF | TGTGCCTGGAGTGTTGGAGTAACTGAAGCTTTCTTT | TRBJ1-1 | NA | TRBV30 | NA
CASSEGLAGRQFF | TGTGCCAGCAGTGAGGGGCTAGCGGGCCGGCAGTTCTTC | TRBJ2-1 | NA | TRBV2 | TRBD2
CASSPGQGARNTEAFF | TGTGCCAGCAGTCCGGGACAGGGGGCGCGAAACACTGAAGCTTTCTTT | TRBJ1-1 | NA | TRBV27 | TRBD1
CASSRDRGPAYERQFF | TGCGCCAGCAGCCGGGACAGGGGTCCGGCCTACGAGAGGCAGTTCTTC | TRBJ2-1 | NA | TRBV5-1 | TRBD1
CASSIERGNTGELFF | TGTGCCAGTAGTATAGAACGGGGGAACACCGGGGAGCTGTTTTTT | TRBJ2-2 | NA | TRBV19 | NA
CASPPRYNEQFF | TGTGCCAGTCCGCCCCGATACAATGAGCAGTTCTTC | TRBJ2-1 | NA | TRBV21-1 | NA
CASSQDGAEAYEQYF | TGTGCCAGCAGCCAAGACGGAGCGGAAGCCTACGAGCAGTACTTC | TRBJ2-7 | few | TRBV4-2 | NA
CASSANRDNEQFF | TGTGCCAGCAGCGCCAACAGAGACAATGAGCAGTTCTTC | TRBJ2-1 | NA | TRBV9 | NA
CAWSRTRSQETQYF | TGTGCCTGGAGCCGCACTAGAAGTCAAGAGACCCAGTACTTC | TRBJ2-5 | NA | TRBV30 | NA
CATSRDQGYEQYF | TGTGCCACCAGCAGAGATCAGGGATACGAGCAGTACTTC | TRBJ2-7 | NA | TRBV15 | NA
CAWSGAASYNEQFF | TGTGCCTGGAGTGGAGCGGCCTCCTACAATGAGCAGTTCTTC | TRBJ2-1 | NA | TRBV30 | NA
CASRTGTGGFGEQYF | TGCGCCAGCAGGACGGGGACAGGGGGCTTCGGCGAGCAGTACTTC | TRBJ2-7 | many | TRBV5-1 | TRBD1
CASSSYGYYEQYF | TGCGCCAGCAGCTCCTACGGCTACTACGAGCAGTACTTC | TRBJ2-7 | NA | TRBV5-1 | NA
CASSPQGGRTTDTQYF | TGTGCCAGCAGCCCCCAAGGCGGGAGGACTACAGATACGCAGTATTTT | TRBJ2-3 | few | TRBV7-9 | TRBD2
CASSLLRGYQETQYF | TGTGCCAGCAGCTTACTTAGAGGGTACCAAGAGACCCAGTACTTC | TRBJ2-5 | NA | TRBV7-9 | NA
CASSQDGHFNEQFF | TGTGCCAGCAGCCAAGATGGGCACTTCAATGAGCAGTTCTTC | TRBJ2-1 | NA | TRBV4-2 | NA
CASSTRKGQDGGYTF | TGTGCCAGCAGTACCCGGAAAGGACAGGATGGTGGCTACACCTTC | TRBJ1-2 | NA | TRBV6-5 | TRBD1
CASSSRGTYEQYF | TGTGCCAGCAGCTCCAGGGGGACCTACGAGCAGTACTTC | TRBJ2-7 | NA | TRBV7-9 | TRBD1
CASSPTPEQGVYEQFF | TGTGCCAGCAGCCCAACCCCAGAACAGGGGGTTTATGAGCAGTTCTTC | TRBJ2-1 | many | TRBV5-4 | TRBD1
CARRADIWSTDTQYF | TGTGCCAGAAGGGCTGACATCTGGAGCACAGATACGCAGTATTTT | TRBJ2-3 | NA | TRBV5-3 | NA
CASRPHWDLSYNEQFF | TGCGCCAGCAGACCTCACTGGGACCTCTCCTACAATGAGCAGTTCTTC | TRBJ2-1 | NA | TRBV5-1 | NA
CAWSKGSGITYEQYF | TGTGCCTGGAGTAAGGGATCCGGCATAACCTACGAGCAGTACTTC | TRBJ2-7 | NA | TRBV30 | NA
CASSRDPTLTDTQYF | TGTGCCAGCAGCCGGGACCCTACCCTCACAGATACGCAGTATTTT | TRBJ2-3 | NA | TRBV6-5 | NA
CASSVDGRGNEQYF | TGTGCCAGCAGCGTAGACGGGAGGGGCAACGAGCAGTACTTC | TRBJ2-7 | many | TRBV9 | TRBD2
CASAQRLSYGIIEYGYTF | TGTGCCAGCGCCCAACGGTTGTCGTATGGTATTATCGAGTATGGCTACACCTTC | TRBJ1-2 | NA | TRBV21-1 | NA
CASSLGYQGGYEQYF | TGTGCCAGCAGCTTGGGTTATCAGGGGGGGTACGAGCAGTACTTC | TRBJ2-7 | NA | TRBV5-6 | NA